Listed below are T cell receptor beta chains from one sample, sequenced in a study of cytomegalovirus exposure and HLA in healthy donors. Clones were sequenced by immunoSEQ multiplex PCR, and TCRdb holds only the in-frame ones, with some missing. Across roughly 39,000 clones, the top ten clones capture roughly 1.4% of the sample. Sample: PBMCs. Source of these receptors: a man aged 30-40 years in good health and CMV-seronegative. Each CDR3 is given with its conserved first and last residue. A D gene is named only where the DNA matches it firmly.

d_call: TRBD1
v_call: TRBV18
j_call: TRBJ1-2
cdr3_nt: TGTGCCAGCTCACGACCGGGACAGAACTATGGCTACACCTTC
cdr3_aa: CASSRPGQNYGYTF

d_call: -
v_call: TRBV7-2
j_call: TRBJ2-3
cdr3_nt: TGTGCCAGCAGCTCTCCAGATACGCAGTATTTT
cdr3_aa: CASSSPDTQYF

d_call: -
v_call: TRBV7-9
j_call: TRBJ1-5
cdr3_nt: TGTGCCAGCAGCTCCGGGGGGAGCAATCAGCCCCAGCATTTT
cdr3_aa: CASSSGGSNQPQHF

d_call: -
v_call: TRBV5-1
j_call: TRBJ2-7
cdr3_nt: TGCGCCAGCAGCTTGCCCCTAGGACAGATAAATTCGTACGAGCAGTACTTC
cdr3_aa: CASSLPLGQINSYEQYF

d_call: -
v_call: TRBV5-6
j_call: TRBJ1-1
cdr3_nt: TGTGCCAGCAGCAAGGGGAGGACTGAAGCTTTCTTT
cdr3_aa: CASSKGRTEAFF

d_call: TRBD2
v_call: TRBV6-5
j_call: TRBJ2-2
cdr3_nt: TGTGCCAGCAGTTACTCGCTAGCGGGAGGCACCGGGGAGCTGTTTTTT
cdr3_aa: CASSYSLAGGTGELFF

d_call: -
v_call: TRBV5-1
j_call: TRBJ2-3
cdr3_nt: TGCGCCAGCATTCTTGGCACGGGAAGAACAGATACGCAGTATTTT
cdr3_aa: CASILGTGRTDTQYF

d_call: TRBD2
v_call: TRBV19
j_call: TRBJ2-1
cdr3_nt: TGTGCCAGTAGCCCCGGGCGGGCGGGAGGGCGAGATGAGCAGTTCTTC
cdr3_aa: CASSPGRAGGRDEQFF

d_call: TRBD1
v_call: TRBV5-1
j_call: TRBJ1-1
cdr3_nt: TGCGCCAGCAGCGACAGGGTTGGCACTGAAGCTTTCTTT
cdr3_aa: CASSDRVGTEAFF

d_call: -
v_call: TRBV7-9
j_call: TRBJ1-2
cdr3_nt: TGTGCCAGCAGCAACAGAAACATGGGAGGGGTCTATGGCTACACCTTC
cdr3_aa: CASSNRNMGGVYGYTF

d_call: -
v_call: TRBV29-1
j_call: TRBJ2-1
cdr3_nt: TGCAGCGTTGCCCAGGCCCCTGGAAATGAGCAGTTCTTC
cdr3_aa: CSVAQAPGNEQFF

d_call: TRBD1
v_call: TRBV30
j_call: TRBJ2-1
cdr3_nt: TGTGCCTGGAGTTGGACAGGCCACAATGAGCAGTTCTTC
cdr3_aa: CAWSWTGHNEQFF

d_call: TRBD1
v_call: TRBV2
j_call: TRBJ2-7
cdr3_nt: TGTGCCAGCAGCCCGGGACAGAAAGGGGAGCAGTACTTC
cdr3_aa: CASSPGQKGEQYF

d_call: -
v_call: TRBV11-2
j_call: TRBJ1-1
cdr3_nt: TGTGCCAGCAGCCGGGCCTCCTGGCGGGGGGCTGAAGCTTTCTTT
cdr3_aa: CASSRASWRGAEAFF

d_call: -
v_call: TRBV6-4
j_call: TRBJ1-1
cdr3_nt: TGTGCCAGCCCTCGGGGGGCAACTGAAGCTTTCTTT
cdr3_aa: CASPRGATEAFF

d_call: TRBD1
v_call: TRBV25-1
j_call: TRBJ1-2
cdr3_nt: TGTGCCAGCACCAACCGGGACAGCGCTAACTATGGCTACACCTTC
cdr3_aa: CASTNRDSANYGYTF

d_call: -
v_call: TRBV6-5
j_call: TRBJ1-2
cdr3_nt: TGTGCCAGCAGTTACGTGGCGGTCCGGGACTTCTATGGCTACACCTTC
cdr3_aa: CASSYVAVRDFYGYTF

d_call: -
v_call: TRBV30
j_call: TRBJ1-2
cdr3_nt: TGTGCCTGGAGTCGTCCGAGGGGCTACACCTTC
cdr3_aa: CAWSRPRGYTF

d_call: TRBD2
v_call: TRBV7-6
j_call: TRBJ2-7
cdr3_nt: TGTGCCAGCAGCTTCCTAGCGGGAGGAGGCCCCGACGAGCAGTACTTC
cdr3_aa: CASSFLAGGGPDEQYF

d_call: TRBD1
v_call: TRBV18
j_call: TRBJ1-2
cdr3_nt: TGTGCCAGCTCACCGGACAGGGAGGATGGCTACACCTTC
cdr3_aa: CASSPDREDGYTF

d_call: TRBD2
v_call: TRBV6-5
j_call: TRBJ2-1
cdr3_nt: TGTGCCAGCCGGAGGGGACTAGCGGACCACAATGAGCAGTTCTTC
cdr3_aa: CASRRGLADHNEQFF

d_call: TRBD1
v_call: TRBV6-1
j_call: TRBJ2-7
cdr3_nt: TGTGCCATCATGCCCAGGGGGCGGTACGAGCAGTACTTC
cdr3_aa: CAIMPRGRYEQYF

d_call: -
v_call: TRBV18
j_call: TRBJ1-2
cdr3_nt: TGTGCCAGCTCACCCACAGGGTTTGGACATAACTATGGCTACACCTTC
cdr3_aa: CASSPTGFGHNYGYTF

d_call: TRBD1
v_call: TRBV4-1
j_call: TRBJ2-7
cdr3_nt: TGCGCCAGCAGCCTTTGGACAGGGTACGAGCAGTACTTC
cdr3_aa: CASSLWTGYEQYF

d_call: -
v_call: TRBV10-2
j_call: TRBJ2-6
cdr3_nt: TGCGCCAGCAGTACGGAGGCTGGGGCCAACGTCCTGACTTTC
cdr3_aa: CASSTEAGANVLTF

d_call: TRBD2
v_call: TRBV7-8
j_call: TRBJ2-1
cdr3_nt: TGTGCCAGCAGCACCGCACTAGCGGGATCCATCGGGGCCCCCAACAATGAGCAGTTCTTC
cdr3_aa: CASSTALAGSIGAPNNEQFF

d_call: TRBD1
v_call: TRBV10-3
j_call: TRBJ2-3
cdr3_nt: TGTGCCATCAGTGGTGGGACAGGGACAGATACGCAGTATTTT
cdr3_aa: CAISGGTGTDTQYF

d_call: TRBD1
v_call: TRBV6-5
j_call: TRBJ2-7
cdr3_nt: TGTGCCAGCAGTTGGGACAGGGAGTACTACGAGCAGTACTTC
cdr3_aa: CASSWDREYYEQYF

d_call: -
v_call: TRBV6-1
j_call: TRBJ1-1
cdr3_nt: TGTGCCAGCAGACACAGGGAATGGGCTTTCTTT
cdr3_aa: CASRHREWAFF